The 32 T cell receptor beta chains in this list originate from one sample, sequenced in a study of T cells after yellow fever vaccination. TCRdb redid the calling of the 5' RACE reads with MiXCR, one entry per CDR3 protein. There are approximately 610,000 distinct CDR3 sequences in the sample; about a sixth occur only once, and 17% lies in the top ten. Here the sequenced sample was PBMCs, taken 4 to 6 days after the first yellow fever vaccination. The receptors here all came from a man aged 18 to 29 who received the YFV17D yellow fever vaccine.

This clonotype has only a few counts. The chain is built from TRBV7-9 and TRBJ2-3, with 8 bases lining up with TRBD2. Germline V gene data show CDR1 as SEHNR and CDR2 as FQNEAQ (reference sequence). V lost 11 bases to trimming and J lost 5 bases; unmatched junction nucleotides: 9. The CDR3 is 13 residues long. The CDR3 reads CAARGGTGDTQYF. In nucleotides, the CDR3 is TGTGCCGCCCGGGGGGGGACTGGAGATACGCAGTATTTT.

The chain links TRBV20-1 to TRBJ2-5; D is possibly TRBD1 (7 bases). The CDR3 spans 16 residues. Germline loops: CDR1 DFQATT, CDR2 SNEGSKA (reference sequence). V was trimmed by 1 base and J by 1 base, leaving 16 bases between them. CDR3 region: CSARVSGGGIQETQYF. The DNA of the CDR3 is TGCAGTGCTAGAGTATCTGGAGGGGGCATCCAAGAGACCCAGTACTTC.

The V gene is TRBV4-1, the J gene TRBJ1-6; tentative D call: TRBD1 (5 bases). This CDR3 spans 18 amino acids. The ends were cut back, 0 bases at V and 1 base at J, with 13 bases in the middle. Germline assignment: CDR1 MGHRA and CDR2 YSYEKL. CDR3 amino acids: CASSQDGRGISYNSPLHF. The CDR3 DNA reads TGCGCCAGCAGCCAAGATGGGAGGGGAATATCCTATAATTCACCCCTCCACTTT.

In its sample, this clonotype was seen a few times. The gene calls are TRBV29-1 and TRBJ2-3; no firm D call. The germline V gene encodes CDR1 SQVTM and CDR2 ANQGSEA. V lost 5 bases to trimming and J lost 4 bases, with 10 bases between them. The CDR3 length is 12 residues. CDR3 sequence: CSVFGDPDTQYF. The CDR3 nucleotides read TGCAGCGTTTTTGGTGACCCAGATACGCAGTATTTT.

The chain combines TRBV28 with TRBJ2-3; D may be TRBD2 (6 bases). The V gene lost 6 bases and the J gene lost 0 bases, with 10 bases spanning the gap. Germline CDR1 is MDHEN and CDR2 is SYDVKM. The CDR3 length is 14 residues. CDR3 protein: CASRVGTSTDTQYF. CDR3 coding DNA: TGTGCCAGCAGAGTGGGGACTAGCACAGATACGCAGTATTTT.

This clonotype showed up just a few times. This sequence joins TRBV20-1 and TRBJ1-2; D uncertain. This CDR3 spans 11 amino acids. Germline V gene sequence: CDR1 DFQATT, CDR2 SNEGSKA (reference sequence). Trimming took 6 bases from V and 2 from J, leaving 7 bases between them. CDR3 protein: CSANDNYGYTF. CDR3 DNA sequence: TGCAGTGCCAACGACAACTATGGCTACACCTTC.

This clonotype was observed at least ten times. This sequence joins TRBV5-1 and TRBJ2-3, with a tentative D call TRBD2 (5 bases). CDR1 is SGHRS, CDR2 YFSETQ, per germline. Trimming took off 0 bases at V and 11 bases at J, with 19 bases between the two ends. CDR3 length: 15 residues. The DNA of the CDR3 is TGCGCCAGCAGCTTGGACGAGGACGGAGGTTATATGCAGTATTTT. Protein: CASSLDEDGGYMQYF.

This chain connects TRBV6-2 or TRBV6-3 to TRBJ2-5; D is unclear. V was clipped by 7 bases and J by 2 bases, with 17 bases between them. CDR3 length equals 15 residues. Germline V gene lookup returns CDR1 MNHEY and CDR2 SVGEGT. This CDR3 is CASTNPAGRQETQYF. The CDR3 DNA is TGTGCCAGCACCAACCCCGCCGGACGGCAAGAGACCCAGTACTTC.

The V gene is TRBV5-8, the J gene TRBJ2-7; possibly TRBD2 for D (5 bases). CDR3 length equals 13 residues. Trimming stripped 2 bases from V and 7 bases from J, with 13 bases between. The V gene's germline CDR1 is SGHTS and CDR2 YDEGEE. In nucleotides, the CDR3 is TGTGCCAGCAGCTTCCCGGCGAGCGGAGAGCAGTACGTC. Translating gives CASSFPASGEQYV.

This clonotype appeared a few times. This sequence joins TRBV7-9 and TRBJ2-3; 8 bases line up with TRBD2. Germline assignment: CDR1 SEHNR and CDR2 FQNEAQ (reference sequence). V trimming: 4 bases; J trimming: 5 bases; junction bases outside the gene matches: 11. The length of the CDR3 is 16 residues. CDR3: CASSSDSGGRRDTQYF. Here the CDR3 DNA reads TGTGCCAGCAGCTCCGACAGCGGGGGCCGGAGAGATACGCAGTATTTT.

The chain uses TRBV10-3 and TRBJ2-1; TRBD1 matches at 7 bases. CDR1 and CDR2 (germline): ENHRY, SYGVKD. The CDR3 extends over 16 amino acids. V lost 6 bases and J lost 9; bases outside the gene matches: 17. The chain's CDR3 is CAISPTRDRALGEQFF. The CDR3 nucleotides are TGTGCCATCAGCCCAACCCGCGACAGGGCTTTAGGTGAGCAGTTCTTC.

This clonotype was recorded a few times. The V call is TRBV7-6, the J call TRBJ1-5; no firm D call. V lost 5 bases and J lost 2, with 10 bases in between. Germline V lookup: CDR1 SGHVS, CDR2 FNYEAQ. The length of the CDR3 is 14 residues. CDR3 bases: TGTGCCAGCAGCCCCATCCCCGGCAATCAGCCCCAGCATTTT. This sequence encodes CASSPIPGNQPQHF.

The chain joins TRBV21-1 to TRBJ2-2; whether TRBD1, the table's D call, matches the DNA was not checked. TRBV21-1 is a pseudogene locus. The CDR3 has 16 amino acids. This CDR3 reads CASSKDGGRYTGELFF. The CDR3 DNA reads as TGTGCCAGCAGCAAAGACGGGGGCCGATACACCGGGGAGCTGTTTTTT.

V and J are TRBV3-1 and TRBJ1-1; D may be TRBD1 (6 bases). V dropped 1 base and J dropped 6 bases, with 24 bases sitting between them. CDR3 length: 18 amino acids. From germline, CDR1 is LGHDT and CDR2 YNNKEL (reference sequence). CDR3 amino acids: CASSQAVPGQSWIPEAFF. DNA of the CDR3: TGTGCCAGCAGCCAAGCCGTTCCAGGACAGAGCTGGATCCCTGAAGCTTTCTTT.

CDR3 region: CASSNLRGANGNQPQHF. The DNA of the CDR3 is TGTGCCAGTAGTAATTTGCGCGGGGCGAACGGCAATCAGCCCCAGCATTTT. The rearrangement joins TRBV19 to TRBJ1-5; TRBD1 might be the D (5 bases). The CDR3 has 17 amino acids. Germline V lookup: CDR1 LNHDA, CDR2 SQIVND (reference sequence). Between the trimmed V and J ends, which lost 4 bases and 2 bases, there was a span of 18 bases.

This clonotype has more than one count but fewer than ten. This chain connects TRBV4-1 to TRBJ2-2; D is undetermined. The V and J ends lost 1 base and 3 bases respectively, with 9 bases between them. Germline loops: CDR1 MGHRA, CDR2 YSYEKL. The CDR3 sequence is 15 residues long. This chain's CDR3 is CASSQVGFYTGELFF. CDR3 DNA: TGCGCCAGCAGCCAAGTCGGATTCTACACCGGGGAGCTGTTTTTT.

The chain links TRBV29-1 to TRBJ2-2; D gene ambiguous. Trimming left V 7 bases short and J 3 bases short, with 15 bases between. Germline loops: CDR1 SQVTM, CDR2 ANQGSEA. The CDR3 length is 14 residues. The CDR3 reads CSATGSGDTGELFF. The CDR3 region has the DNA TGCAGCGCCACCGGGTCCGGAGACACCGGGGAGCTGTTTTTT.

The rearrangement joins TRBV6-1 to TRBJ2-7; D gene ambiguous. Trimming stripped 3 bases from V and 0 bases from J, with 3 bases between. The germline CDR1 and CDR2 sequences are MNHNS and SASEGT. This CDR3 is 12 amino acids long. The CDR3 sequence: CASSDSSYEQYV. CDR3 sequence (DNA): TGTGCCAGCAGTGACAGCTCCTACGAGCAGTACGTC.

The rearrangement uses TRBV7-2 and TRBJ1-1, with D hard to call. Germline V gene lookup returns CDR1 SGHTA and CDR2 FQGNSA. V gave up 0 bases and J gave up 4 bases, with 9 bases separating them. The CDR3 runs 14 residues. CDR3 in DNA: TGTGCCAGCAGCTTAGCCACAGCTATCACTGAAGCTTTCTTT. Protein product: CASSLATAITEAFF. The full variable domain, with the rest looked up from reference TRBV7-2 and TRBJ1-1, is GAGVSQSPSNKVTEKGKDVELRCDPISGHTALYWYRQSLGQGLEFLIYFQGNSAPDKSGLPSDRFSAERTGGSVSTLTIQRTQQEDSAVYLCASSLATAITEAFFGQGTRLTVV.

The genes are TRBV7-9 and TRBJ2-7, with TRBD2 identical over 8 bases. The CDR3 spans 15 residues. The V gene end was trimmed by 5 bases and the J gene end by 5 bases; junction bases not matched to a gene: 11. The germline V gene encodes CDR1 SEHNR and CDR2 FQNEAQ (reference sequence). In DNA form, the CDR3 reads TGTGCCAGCAGCCACCGGACTAGCCCGAAACACGAGCAGTACTTC. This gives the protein CASSHRTSPKHEQYF. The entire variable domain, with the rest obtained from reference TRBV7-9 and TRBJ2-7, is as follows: DTGVSQNPRHKITKRGQNVTFRCDPISEHNRLYWYRQTLGQGPEFLTYFQNEAQLEKSRLLSDRFSAERPKGSFSTLEIQRTEQGDSAMYLCASSHRTSPKHEQYFGPGTRLTVT.

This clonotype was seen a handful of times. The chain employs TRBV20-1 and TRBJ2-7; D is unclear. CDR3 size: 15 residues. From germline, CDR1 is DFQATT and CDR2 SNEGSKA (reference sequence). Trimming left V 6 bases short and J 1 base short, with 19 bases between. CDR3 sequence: CSATSPARRSYEQYV. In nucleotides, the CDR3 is TGCAGTGCCACCTCCCCAGCAAGAAGGTCCTACGAGCAGTACGTC.

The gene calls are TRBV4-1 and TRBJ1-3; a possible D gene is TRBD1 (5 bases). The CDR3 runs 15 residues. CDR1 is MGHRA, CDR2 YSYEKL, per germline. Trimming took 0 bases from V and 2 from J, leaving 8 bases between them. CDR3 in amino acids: CASSQEGTTGNTIYF. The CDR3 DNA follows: TGCGCCAGCAGCCAAGAAGGGACTACTGGAAACACCATATATTTT.

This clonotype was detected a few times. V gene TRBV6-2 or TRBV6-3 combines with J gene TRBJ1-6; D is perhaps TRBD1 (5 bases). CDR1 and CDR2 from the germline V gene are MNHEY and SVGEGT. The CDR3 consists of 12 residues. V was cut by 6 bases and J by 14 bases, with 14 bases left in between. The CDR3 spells CASSGDEGSLHF. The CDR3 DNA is TGTGCCAGCAGCGGGGACGAGGGTTCCCTCCACTTT.

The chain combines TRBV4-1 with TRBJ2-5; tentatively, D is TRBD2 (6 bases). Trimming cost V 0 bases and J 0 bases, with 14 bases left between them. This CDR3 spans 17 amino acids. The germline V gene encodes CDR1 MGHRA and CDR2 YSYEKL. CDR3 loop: CASSQDEAGTYQETQYF. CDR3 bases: TGCGCCAGCAGCCAAGATGAGGCGGGAACGTACCAAGAGACCCAGTACTTC.

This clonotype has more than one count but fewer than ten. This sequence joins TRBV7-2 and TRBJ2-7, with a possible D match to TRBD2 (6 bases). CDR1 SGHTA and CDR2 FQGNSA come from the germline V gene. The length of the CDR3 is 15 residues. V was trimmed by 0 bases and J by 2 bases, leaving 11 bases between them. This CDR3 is CASSLARDGAYEQYF. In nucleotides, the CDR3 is TGTGCCAGCAGCTTAGCGCGGGACGGAGCCTACGAGCAGTACTTC. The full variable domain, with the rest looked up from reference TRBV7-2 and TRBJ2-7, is GAGVSQSPSNKVTEKGKDVELRCDPISGHTALYWYRQSLGQGLEFLIYFQGNSAPDKSGLPSDRFSAERTGGSVSTLTIQRTQQEDSAVYLCASSLARDGAYEQYFGPGTRLTVT.

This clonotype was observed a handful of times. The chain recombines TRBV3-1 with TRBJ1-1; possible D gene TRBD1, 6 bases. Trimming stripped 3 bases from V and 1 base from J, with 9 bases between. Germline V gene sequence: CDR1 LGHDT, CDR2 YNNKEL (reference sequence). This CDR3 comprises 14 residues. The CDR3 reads CASSHGQQNTEAFF. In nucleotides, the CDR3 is TGTGCCAGCAGCCATGGACAGCAGAACACTGAAGCTTTCTTT. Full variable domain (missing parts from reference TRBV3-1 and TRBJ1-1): DTAVSQTPKYLVTQMGNDKSIKCEQNLGHDTMYWYKQDSKKFLKIMFSYNNKELIINETVPNRFSPKSPDKAHLNLHINSLELGDSAVYFCASSHGQQNTEAFFGQGTRLTVV.

The CDR3 here is CASSLSGGFVSDTQYF. CDR3 nucleotides: TGTGCCAGCAGCTTGTCTGGCGGGTTCGTGTCAGATACGCAGTATTTT. V gene TRBV5-5 combines with J gene TRBJ2-3; D might be TRBD2 (5 bases). This CDR3 spans 16 amino acids. V was shortened by 1 base and J by 4 bases, with 16 bases between the two germline ends. CDR1 SGHKS and CDR2 YYEKEE come from the germline V gene (reference sequence).

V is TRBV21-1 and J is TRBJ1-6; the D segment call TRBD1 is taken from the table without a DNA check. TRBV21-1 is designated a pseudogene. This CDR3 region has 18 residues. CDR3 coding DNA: TGTGCCAGCAGGCCCGACAGTCTGCCTGTGCGGTATAATTCACCCCTCCACTTT. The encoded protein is CASRPDSLPVRYNSPLHF.

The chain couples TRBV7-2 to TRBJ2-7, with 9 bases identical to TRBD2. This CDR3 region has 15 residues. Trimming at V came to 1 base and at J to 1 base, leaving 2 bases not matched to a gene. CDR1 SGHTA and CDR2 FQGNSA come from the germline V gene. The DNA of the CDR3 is TGTGCCAGCAGCTTAGTAGCGGGGGAATCCTACGAGCAGTACGTC. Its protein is CASSLVAGESYEQYV.

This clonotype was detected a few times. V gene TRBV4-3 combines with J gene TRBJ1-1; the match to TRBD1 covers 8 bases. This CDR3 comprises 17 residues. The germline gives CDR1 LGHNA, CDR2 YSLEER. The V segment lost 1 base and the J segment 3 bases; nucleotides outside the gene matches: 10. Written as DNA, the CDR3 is TGCGCCAGCAGCCAAGGGACAGGGAGTAGGGTGGACACTGAAGCTTTCTTT. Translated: CASSQGTGSRVDTEAFF.

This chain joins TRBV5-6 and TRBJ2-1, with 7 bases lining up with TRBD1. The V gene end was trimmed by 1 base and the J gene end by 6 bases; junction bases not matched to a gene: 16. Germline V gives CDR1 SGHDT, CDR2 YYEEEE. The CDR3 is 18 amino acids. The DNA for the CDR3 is TGTGCCAGCAGCTTGTTGATCGTCCGGACAGGCGCCACCAATGAGCAGTTCTTC. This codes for CASSLLIVRTGATNEQFF.

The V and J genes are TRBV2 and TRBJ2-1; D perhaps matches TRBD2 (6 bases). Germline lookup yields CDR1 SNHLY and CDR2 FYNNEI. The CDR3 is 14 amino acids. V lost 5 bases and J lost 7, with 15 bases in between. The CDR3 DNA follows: TGTGCCAGCAGTCAAGTACTTCGGGGGAATGAGCAGTTCTTC. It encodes CASSQVLRGNEQFF. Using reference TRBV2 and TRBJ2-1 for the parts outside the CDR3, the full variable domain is EPEVTQTPSHQVTQMGQEVILRCVPISNHLYFYWYRQILGQKVEFLVSFYNNEISEKSEIFDDQFSVERPDGSNFTLKIRSTKLEDSAMYFCASSQVLRGNEQFFGPGTRLTVL.